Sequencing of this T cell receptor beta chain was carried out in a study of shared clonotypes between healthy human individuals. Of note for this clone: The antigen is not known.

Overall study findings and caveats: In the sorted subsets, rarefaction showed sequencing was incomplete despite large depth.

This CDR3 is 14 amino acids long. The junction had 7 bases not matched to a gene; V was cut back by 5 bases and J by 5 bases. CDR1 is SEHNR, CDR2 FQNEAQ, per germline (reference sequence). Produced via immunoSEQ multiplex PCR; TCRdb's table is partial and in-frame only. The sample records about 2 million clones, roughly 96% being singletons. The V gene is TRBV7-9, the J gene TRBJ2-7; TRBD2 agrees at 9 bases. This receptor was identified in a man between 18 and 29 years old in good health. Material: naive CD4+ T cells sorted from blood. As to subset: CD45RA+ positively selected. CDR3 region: CASSQGLAMNEQYF. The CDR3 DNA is TGTGCCAGCAGCCAAGGACTAGCGATGAACGAGCAGTACTTC.